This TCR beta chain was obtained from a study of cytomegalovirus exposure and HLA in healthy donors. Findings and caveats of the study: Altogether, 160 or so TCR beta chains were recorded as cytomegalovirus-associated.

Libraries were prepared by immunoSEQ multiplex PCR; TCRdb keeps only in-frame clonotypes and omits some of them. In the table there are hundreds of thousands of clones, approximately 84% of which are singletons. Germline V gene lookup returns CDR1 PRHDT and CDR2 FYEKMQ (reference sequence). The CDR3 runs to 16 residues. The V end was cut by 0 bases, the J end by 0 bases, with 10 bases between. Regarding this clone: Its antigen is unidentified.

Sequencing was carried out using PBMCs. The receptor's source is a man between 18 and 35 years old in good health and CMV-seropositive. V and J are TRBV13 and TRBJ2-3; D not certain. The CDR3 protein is CASSLGASLSTDTQYF. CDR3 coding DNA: TGTGCCAGCAGCTTAGGGGCTTCCCTCAGCACAGATACGCAGTATTTT.